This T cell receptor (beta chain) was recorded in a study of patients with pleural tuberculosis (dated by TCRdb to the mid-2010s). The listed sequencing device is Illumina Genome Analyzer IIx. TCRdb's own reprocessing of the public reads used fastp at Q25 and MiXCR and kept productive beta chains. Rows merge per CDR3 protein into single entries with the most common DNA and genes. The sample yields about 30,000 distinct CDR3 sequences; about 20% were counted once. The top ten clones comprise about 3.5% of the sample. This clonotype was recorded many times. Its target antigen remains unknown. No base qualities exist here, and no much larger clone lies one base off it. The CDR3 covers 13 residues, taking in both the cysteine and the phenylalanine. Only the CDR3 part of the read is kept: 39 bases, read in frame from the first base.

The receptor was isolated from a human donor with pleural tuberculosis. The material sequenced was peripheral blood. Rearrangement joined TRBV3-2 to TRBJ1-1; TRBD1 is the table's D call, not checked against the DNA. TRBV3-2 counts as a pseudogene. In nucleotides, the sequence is TGTGCCAGCAGGGACAGGGTAACCACTGAAGCTTTCTTT. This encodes CASRDRVTTEAFF.